These T cell receptor beta chains were read from a single sample in a study of T cell repertoires in cytomegalovirus infection. Each CDR3 protein gets one entry after TCRdb re-called the reads with MiXCR. The data show roughly 230,000 distinct CDR3 sequences, approximately 7% seen once. The sequenced sample was PBMCs. The receptors were sampled from a human donor in good health (CMV status not recorded). Some clones in this sample may be carry-over from other donors' samples. Each CDR3 is given with its conserved first and last residue. The D gene is left open where the match is weak. A row's size may be missing; if present it is once, few, many or a size class.

d_gene: TRBD1
abundance: many
v_gene: TRBV12-3/TRBV12-4
j_gene: TRBJ1-2
CDR3nt: TGTGCCAGCAGTCCTACAGGGGTAGGAGGTTTCGGCTATGGCTACACCTTC
CDR3aa: CASSPTGVGGFGYGYTF

d_gene: TRBD2
abundance: many
v_gene: TRBV19
j_gene: TRBJ2-7
CDR3nt: TGTGCCAGTGCCGCGGGGGCCTACGAGCAGTACTTC
CDR3aa: CASAAGAYEQYF

d_gene: TRBD2
abundance: many
v_gene: TRBV7-8
j_gene: TRBJ2-7
CDR3nt: TGTGCCAGCAGCGCCGTCCCCGGGGGGTCCGAGCAGTACTTC
CDR3aa: CASSAVPGGSEQYF

d_gene: NA
abundance: many
v_gene: TRBV14
j_gene: TRBJ2-3
CDR3nt: TGTGCCAGCAGCACCGGGACTCCCAACCGGGATACGCAGTATTTT
CDR3aa: CASSTGTPNRDTQYF

d_gene: NA
abundance: many
v_gene: TRBV29-1
j_gene: TRBJ1-2
CDR3nt: TGCAGCGTTGAAAAGGGACATCTTTATGGCTACACCTTC
CDR3aa: CSVEKGHLYGYTF

d_gene: NA
abundance: many
v_gene: TRBV5-1
j_gene: TRBJ2-7
CDR3nt: TGCGCCAGCAGCTTGGTGTCAGGCGGCGAGCAGTACTTC
CDR3aa: CASSLVSGGEQYF

d_gene: NA
abundance: few
v_gene: TRBV2
j_gene: TRBJ2-1
CDR3nt: TGTGCCAGCAGCGGGGAGGATGAGCAGTTCTTC
CDR3aa: CASSGEDEQFF

d_gene: NA
abundance: many
v_gene: TRBV15
j_gene: TRBJ1-1
CDR3nt: TGTGCCACCAGCAACCCCAGGGCTATGAACACTGAAGCTTTCTTT
CDR3aa: CATSNPRAMNTEAFF

d_gene: TRBD1
abundance: many
v_gene: TRBV7-8
j_gene: TRBJ2-2
CDR3nt: TGTGCCAGCAGCTATACCCGACAGGGTCCGAACACCGGGGAGCTGTTTTTT
CDR3aa: CASSYTRQGPNTGELFF

d_gene: TRBD1
abundance: few
v_gene: TRBV9
j_gene: TRBJ1-2
CDR3nt: TGTGCCAGCAGCGTGGACAGGGATGGCTACACCTTC
CDR3aa: CASSVDRDGYTF

d_gene: NA
abundance: many
v_gene: TRBV24-1
j_gene: TRBJ1-4
CDR3nt: TGTGCCACCAGCTCGGGGACCGACTTTGCAACTAATGAAAAACTGTTTTTT
CDR3aa: CATSSGTDFATNEKLFF

d_gene: NA
abundance: many
v_gene: TRBV20-1
j_gene: TRBJ2-2
CDR3nt: TGCAGTGCTAGAGAGACCGGGACAACCGGGGAGCTGTTTTTT
CDR3aa: CSARETGTTGELFF

d_gene: TRBD1
abundance: many
v_gene: TRBV7-2
j_gene: TRBJ2-7
CDR3nt: TGTGCCAGCAGCTTAGACAGGGGAGATTACGAGCAGTACTTC
CDR3aa: CASSLDRGDYEQYF

d_gene: NA
abundance: few
v_gene: TRBV5-1
j_gene: TRBJ1-1
CDR3nt: TGCGCCAGCAGCAGGGGCGGCGGGGGAGGCACTGAAGCTTTCTTT
CDR3aa: CASSRGGGGGTEAFF

d_gene: NA
abundance: NA
v_gene: TRBV9
j_gene: TRBJ1-1
CDR3nt: TGTGCCAGCAGCCTTGGAAGGGAATCGATGAACACTGAAGCTTTCTTT
CDR3aa: CASSLGRESMNTEAFF

d_gene: TRBD2
abundance: many
v_gene: TRBV7-9
j_gene: TRBJ2-5
CDR3nt: TGTGCCAGCAGCTCCCCCCCTAGCGGGGGGTCCCAAGAGACCCAGTACTTC
CDR3aa: CASSSPPSGGSQETQYF

d_gene: NA
abundance: many
v_gene: TRBV12-3/TRBV12-4
j_gene: TRBJ1-6
CDR3nt: TGTGCCAGCAGCGATCCCGGCGGGGGTCGATATAATTCACCCCTCCACTTT
CDR3aa: CASSDPGGGRYNSPLHF

d_gene: NA
abundance: many
v_gene: TRBV9
j_gene: TRBJ1-5
CDR3nt: TGTGCCAGCAGCGTAGCCCCAGGGGATCAGCCCCAGCATTTT
CDR3aa: CASSVAPGDQPQHF

d_gene: NA
abundance: many
v_gene: TRBV7-2
j_gene: TRBJ1-2
CDR3nt: TGTGCCAGCAGCTTAGGTGGGTCGGACATCTATGGCTACACCTTC
CDR3aa: CASSLGGSDIYGYTF

d_gene: NA
abundance: many
v_gene: TRBV7-2
j_gene: TRBJ1-2
CDR3nt: TGTGCCAGCAGCCGTTTACAGGAGTGGCAATATGGCTACACCTTC
CDR3aa: CASSRLQEWQYGYTF

d_gene: NA
abundance: NA
v_gene: TRBV30
j_gene: TRBJ1-1
CDR3nt: TGTGCCTGGAGAGGCCGTAACAGGGCGAACACTGAAGCTTTCTTT
CDR3aa: CAWRGRNRANTEAFF

d_gene: NA
abundance: many
v_gene: TRBV20-1
j_gene: TRBJ2-2
CDR3nt: TGCAGTGCTGGGGGATTCCGGAACACCGGGGAGCTGTTTTTT
CDR3aa: CSAGGFRNTGELFF

d_gene: TRBD1
abundance: many
v_gene: TRBV29-1
j_gene: TRBJ1-5
CDR3nt: TGCAGCGTTGAAATGACAGGGAGCAATCAGCCCCAGCATTTT
CDR3aa: CSVEMTGSNQPQHF

d_gene: NA
abundance: many
v_gene: TRBV20-1
j_gene: TRBJ2-7
CDR3nt: TGCAGTGCTTTTATCAGGGGATCCTACGAGCAGTACTTC
CDR3aa: CSAFIRGSYEQYF

d_gene: NA
abundance: many
v_gene: TRBV28
j_gene: TRBJ1-1
CDR3nt: TGTGCCAGCAGTTTACGGGTCCCCATGAACACTGAAGCTTTCTTT
CDR3aa: CASSLRVPMNTEAFF

d_gene: NA
abundance: many
v_gene: TRBV28
j_gene: TRBJ2-1
CDR3nt: TGTGCCAGCTTGACGGGGGTCTCCTACAATGAGCAGTTCTTC
CDR3aa: CASLTGVSYNEQFF

d_gene: TRBD2
abundance: few
v_gene: TRBV6-1
j_gene: TRBJ2-2
CDR3nt: TGTGCCAGCAGTGAGAATGCGGGGGTATACACCGGGGAGCTGTTTTTT
CDR3aa: CASSENAGVYTGELFF

d_gene: NA
abundance: many
v_gene: TRBV7-2
j_gene: TRBJ2-2
CDR3nt: TGTGCCAGCAGTGCGGGGGAGGGGGCCGGGGAGCTGTTTTTT
CDR3aa: CASSAGEGAGELFF